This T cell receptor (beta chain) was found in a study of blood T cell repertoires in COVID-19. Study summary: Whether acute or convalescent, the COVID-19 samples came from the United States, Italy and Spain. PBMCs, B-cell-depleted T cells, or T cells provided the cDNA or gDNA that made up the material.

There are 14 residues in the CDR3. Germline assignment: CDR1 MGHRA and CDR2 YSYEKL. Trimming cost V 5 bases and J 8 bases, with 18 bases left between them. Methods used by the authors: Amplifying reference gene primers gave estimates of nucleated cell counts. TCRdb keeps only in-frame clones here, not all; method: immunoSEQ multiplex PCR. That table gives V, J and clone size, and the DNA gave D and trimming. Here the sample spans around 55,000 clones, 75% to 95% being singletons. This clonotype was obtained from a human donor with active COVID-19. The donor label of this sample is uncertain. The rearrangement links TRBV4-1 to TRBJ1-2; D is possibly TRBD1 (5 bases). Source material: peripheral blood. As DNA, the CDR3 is TGCGCCAGCAGCTATCAACGGGGGAATCGGGGCTACACCTTC. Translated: CASSYQRGNRGYTF.